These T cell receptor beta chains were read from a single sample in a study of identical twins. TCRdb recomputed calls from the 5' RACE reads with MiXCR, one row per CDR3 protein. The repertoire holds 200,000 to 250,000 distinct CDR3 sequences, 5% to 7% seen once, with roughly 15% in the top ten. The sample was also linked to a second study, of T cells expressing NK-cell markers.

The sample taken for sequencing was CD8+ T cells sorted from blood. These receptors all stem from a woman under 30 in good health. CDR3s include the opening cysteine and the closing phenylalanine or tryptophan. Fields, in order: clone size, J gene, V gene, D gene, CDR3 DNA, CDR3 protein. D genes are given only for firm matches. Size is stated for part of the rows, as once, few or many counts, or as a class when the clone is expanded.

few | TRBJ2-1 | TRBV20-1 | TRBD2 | TGCAGTGCTAGAGATCCGAACAGGGTCTTAGCGGGACGATTGAACAATGAGCAGTTCTTC | CSARDPNRVLAGRLNNEQFF
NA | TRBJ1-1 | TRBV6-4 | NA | TGTGCCAGCAGTGACCCCTACACTGAAGCTTTCTTT | CASSDPYTEAFF
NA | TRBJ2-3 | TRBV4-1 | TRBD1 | TGCGCCAGCAGCCAGGCTCGTCCCGGGACAGCCCAAGATACGCAGTATTTT | CASSQARPGTAQDTQYF
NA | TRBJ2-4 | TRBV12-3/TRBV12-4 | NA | TGTGCCAGCATCCTGCCAGGGGAGGACGCAGCCAAAAACATTCAGTACTTC | CASILPGEDAAKNIQYF
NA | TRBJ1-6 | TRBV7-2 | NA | TGTGCCAGCAGCTTAGGAGGGACTCGACCCGAAAATTCACCCCTCCACTTT | CASSLGGTRPENSPLHF
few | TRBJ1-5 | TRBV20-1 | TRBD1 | TGCAGTGCTAAAGGACAGGGGGAACAGCCCCAGCATTTT | CSAKGQGEQPQHF
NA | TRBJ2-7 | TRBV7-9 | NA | TGTGCCAGCAGCTTTGGTTACTACGAGCAGTACTTC | CASSFGYYEQYF
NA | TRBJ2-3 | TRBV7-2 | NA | TGTGCCAGCAGCCGACCAACGGGACTCACAGATACGCAGTATTTT | CASSRPTGLTDTQYF
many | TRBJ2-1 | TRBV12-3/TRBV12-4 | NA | TGTGCCAGCTCCCCTGGGTCGCATGAGCAGTTCTTC | CASSPGSHEQFF
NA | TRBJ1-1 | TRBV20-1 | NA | TGCAGTGCTAGAGCCCTGGATACTGAAGCTTTCTTT | CSARALDTEAFF
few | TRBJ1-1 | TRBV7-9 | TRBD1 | TGTGCCAGCAGCTTACCAACGACAGGGAGGGACACTGAAGCTTTCTTT | CASSLPTTGRDTEAFF
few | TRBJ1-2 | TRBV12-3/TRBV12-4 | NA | TGTGCCAGCAGGGACGTCTATGGCTACACCTTC | CASRDVYGYTF
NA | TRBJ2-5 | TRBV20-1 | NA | TGCAGTGCTCGGGACGGAGACGCCCTGGGGACCCAGTACTTC | CSARDGDALGTQYF
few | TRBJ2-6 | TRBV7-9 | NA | TGTGCCAGCAGCTTAAGTTTGGGCCGCTCTGGGGCCAACGTCCTGACTTTC | CASSLSLGRSGANVLTF
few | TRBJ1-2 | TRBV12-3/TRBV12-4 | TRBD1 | TGTGCCAGCAGTCTGGGGACAGACCAGGGCTACACCTTC | CASSLGTDQGYTF
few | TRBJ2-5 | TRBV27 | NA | TGTGCCAGCAGTTTATCAGCGCCGGCACTGGAGACCCAGTACTTC | CASSLSAPALETQYF
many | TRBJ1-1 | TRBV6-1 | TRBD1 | TGTGCCAGCAGTGACCACAGGGGAGACACTGAAGCTTTCTTT | CASSDHRGDTEAFF
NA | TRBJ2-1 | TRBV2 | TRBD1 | TGTGCCAGCAGTGCCTCGGGACAGGGGTGGGGGCCATCCTACAATGAGCAGTTCTTC | CASSASGQGWGPSYNEQFF
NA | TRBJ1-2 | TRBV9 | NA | TGTGCCAGCAGCGGGCCCGCTTCTAACTATGGCTACACCTTC | CASSGPASNYGYTF
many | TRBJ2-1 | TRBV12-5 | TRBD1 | TGTGCTAGTGGTTCCCCGACAGGGTACAATGAGCAGTTCTTC | CASGSPTGYNEQFF
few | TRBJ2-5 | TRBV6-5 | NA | TGTGCCAGCAGTTACTCGATAATAGAGGGGGACCAAGAGACCCAGTACTTC | CASSYSIIEGDQETQYF
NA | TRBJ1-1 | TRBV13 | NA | TGTGCCAGCAGCTTCTCCCCCTTGAACACTGAAGCTTTCTTT | CASSFSPLNTEAFF
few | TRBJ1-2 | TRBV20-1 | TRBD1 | TGCAGTGCTAGGGGGACAGGGTATGATGGCTACACCTTC | CSARGTGYDGYTF
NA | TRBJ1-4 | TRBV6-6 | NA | TGTGCCAGCCTTTCGGGGGGTAATGAAAAACTGTTTTTT | CASLSGGNEKLFF
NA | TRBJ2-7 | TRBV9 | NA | TGTGCCAGCAGCGTAGTCGGAGGGCGGGAGCAGTACTTC | CASSVVGGREQYF
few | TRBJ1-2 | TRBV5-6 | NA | TGTGCCAGCAGCTTGGGATCGGCGATAGCTAACTATGGCTACACCTTC | CASSLGSAIANYGYTF
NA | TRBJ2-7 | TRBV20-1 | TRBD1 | TGCAGTGCCCGGACAGGCTTGTACGAGCAGTACTTC | CSARTGLYEQYF
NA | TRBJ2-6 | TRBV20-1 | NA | TGCAGTGCTCCCCTAGTCTCTGGGGCCAACGTCCTGACTTTC | CSAPLVSGANVLTF